This T cell receptor beta chain was captured in a study of T-cell reconstitution after alpha-beta-depleted transplantation in children. V lost 0 bases to trimming and J lost 3 bases, with 9 bases between them. The CDR3 sequence is 14 residues long. CDR1 is SGHVS and CDR2 is FQNEAQ in the germline V gene. Unique molecular identifiers were incorporated into the prepared TCRbeta library. Each CDR3 protein gets one entry after TCRdb re-called the PCR reads with MiXCR. The sample comprises hundreds of thousands of distinct CDR3 sequences, roughly 10% of which are singletons, and less than 5% rests with the top ten.

The V call is TRBV7-8, the J call TRBJ2-7; tentatively, D is TRBD2 (5 bases). The receptor comes from a human donor who donated a stem cell graft to a child with acute myeloid leukemia. The sequenced sample was PBMCs from the stem cell graft donor, obtained from the stem cell graft. The CDR3 loop reads CASSLAGEIYEQYF. In nucleotides, the CDR3 is TGTGCCAGCAGCTTAGCGGGAGAAATCTACGAGCAGTACTTC. Supplemented by reference TRBV7-8 and TRBJ2-7, the full variable domain reads GAGVSQSPRYKVAKRGQDVALRCDPISGHVSLFWYQQALGQGPEFLTYFQNEAQLDKSGLPSDRFFAERPEGSVSTLKIQRTQQEDSAVYLCASSLAGEIYEQYFGPGTRLTVT.